These 5 T cell receptor beta chains came from one sample sequenced in a study of CD8+CD57+ T cells in acquired aplastic anemia. Genomic DNA templated the TCR beta VDJ and CDR3 profiling. One entry per CDR3 protein results from TCRdb running MiXCR on the reads. In the table there are around 160,000 distinct CDR3 sequences, 40% to 55% of which are singletons. Sequencing was done on patients that had shown CD8+CD57+ cell expansion by flow cytometry. The sequenced sample was sorted CD4+, CD8+, or CD8+CD57+ T cells (not recorded which) from PBMCs. These receptors were collected from a human donor with aplastic anemia.

V gene TRBV5-6 combines with J gene TRBJ2-7; TRBD1 is a possible D gene (7 bases). Germline V gene data show CDR1 as SGHDT and CDR2 as YYEEEE. Trimming cost V 4 bases and J 4 bases, with 15 bases left between them. The CDR3 is 14 amino acids. The CDR3 nucleotides are TGTGCCAGCAGCCACGGACAGGAGGGGTACGAGCAGTACTTC. Residues: CASSHGQEGYEQYF.

There are many counts of this clonotype. This rearrangement joins TRBV20-1 to TRBJ2-5; D is unresolved. With 3 bases removed from V and 5 bases from J, the gap between germline ends came to 4 bases. Germline V gene data show CDR1 as DFQATT and CDR2 as SNEGSKA (reference sequence). The CDR3 runs to 10 residues. In DNA, the CDR3 is TGCAGTGCTAGGCGGGAGACCCAGTACTTC. Translating gives CSARRETQYF.

This chain links TRBV20-1 with TRBJ2-7, with TRBD2 identical over 7 bases. Germline-derived CDR1 and CDR2 are DFQATT and SNEGSKA (reference sequence). CDR3 length equals 13 residues. Trimming removed 4 bases from V and 3 bases from J; junction bases left unmatched: 6. The CDR3 DNA follows: TGCAGTGCTATAGTGGGGGAGGGCTACGAGCAGTACTTC. Its protein product is CSAIVGEGYEQYF.

The gene calls are TRBV5-6 and TRBJ2-3; 7 positions agree with TRBD1. The V segment lost 4 bases and the J segment 1 base; nucleotides outside the gene matches: 9. The length of the CDR3 is 16 residues. Germline V gene sequence: CDR1 SGHDT, CDR2 YYEEEE. The CDR3 loop is CASSGKTGWGTDTQYF. CDR3 sequence (DNA): TGTGCCAGCAGCGGAAAGACAGGGTGGGGCACAGATACGCAGTATTTT.

This clonotype has ten or more counts. The CDR3 nucleotides read TGTGCCAGTTCCGGGCCCTACGAGCAGTACTTC. Translated, it gives CASSGPYEQYF. The J gene is TRBJ2-7, the V gene TRBV19; D is undetermined. CDR3 length: 11 amino acids. Germline V CDR1 and CDR2: LNHDA, SQIVND (reference sequence). Deletions cut 8 bases from V and 2 bases from J, with 7 bases between. Variable domain in full (rest from reference TRBV19 and TRBJ2-7): DGGITQSPKYLFRKEGQNVTLSCEQNLNHDAMYWYRQDPGQGLRLIYYSQIVNDFQKGDIAEGYSVSREKKESFPLTVTSAQKNPTAFYLCASSGPYEQYFGPGTRLTVT.